This is a list of T cell receptor beta chains from one sample in a study of CXCR3-negative and CXCR3-positive naive CD8 T cells. TCRdb re-called the 5' RACE reads and catalogs CDR3 proteins one per entry, DNA excluded. In all, the sample yields tens of thousands of distinct CDR3 sequences. The sequencing input was naive CXCR3- CD8+ T cells from blood. The receptor source for this set is a human donor in good health. Some clones in this sample may be carry-over from other donors' samples. CDR3s include the opening cysteine and the closing phenylalanine or tryptophan. Some rows have no size entry. The others give once, few or many, or a class for an expanded clone.

cdr3_aa clone_size j_call v_call
CASSSGQLLAKNIQYF NA TRBJ2-4 TRBV6-5
CASSQLNSPYEQYF NA TRBJ2-7 TRBV14
CSAPSGILDFGQFF NA TRBJ2-1 TRBV20-1
CASSQDSGGPSYEQYF NA TRBJ2-7 TRBV4-3
CASRQGLSNQPQHF NA TRBJ1-5 TRBV2
CASSPPPDGPYGYTF NA TRBJ1-2 TRBV28
CSARALDFGYTF NA TRBJ1-2 TRBV20-1
CASSGRMGYEQFF NA TRBJ2-1 TRBV4-1
CASSLALGIYNEQFF NA TRBJ2-1 TRBV7-9
CAWSPGLAGGTETQYF NA TRBJ2-5 TRBV30
CSAQGPGRFEQFF NA TRBJ2-1 TRBV20-1
CASSLARGGDSHYNEQFF NA TRBJ2-1 TRBV11-3
CASSPTSHEQFF NA TRBJ2-1 TRBV12-3/TRBV12-4
CASSYGQGTDTQYF NA TRBJ2-3 TRBV5-1
CASNAGRSYEQYF NA TRBJ2-7 TRBV28
CASSAGQGFVTGELFF NA TRBJ2-2 TRBV6-4
CASSPGQGAWEQYF NA TRBJ2-7 TRBV12-3/TRBV12-4
CASSPNPGGPYNEQFF NA TRBJ2-1 TRBV4-3
CASSPASGGAVDTQYF NA TRBJ2-3 TRBV4-2
CASSTEDTDTQYF NA TRBJ2-3 TRBV19
CASKYKRELGYEQYF NA TRBJ2-7 TRBV6-5
CASSHDMGGPGELFF medium-sized TRBJ2-2 TRBV4-1
CASSLDWILSNEQFF NA TRBJ2-1 TRBV5-5
CSVRTSGSSYNEQFF NA TRBJ2-1 TRBV29-1
CASLLGETQYF NA TRBJ2-5 TRBV27
CASSPLTGTDTQYF NA TRBJ2-3 TRBV12-3/TRBV12-4
CASSPNEEFNEQFF NA TRBJ2-1 TRBV6-4
CASSQPDGVLSTGELFF NA TRBJ2-2 TRBV5-6
CSVVISGNTIYF NA TRBJ1-3 TRBV29-1
CASSVGGQGSYEQYF NA TRBJ2-7 TRBV9
CASSDNPPRGTNEKLFF NA TRBJ1-4 TRBV7-9
CASSIGQGRSEAFF NA TRBJ1-1 TRBV7-3
CASSPLIYRENNEQFF NA TRBJ2-1 TRBV4-1
CASSEKGLAGNTDTQHF NA TRBJ2-3 TRBV2